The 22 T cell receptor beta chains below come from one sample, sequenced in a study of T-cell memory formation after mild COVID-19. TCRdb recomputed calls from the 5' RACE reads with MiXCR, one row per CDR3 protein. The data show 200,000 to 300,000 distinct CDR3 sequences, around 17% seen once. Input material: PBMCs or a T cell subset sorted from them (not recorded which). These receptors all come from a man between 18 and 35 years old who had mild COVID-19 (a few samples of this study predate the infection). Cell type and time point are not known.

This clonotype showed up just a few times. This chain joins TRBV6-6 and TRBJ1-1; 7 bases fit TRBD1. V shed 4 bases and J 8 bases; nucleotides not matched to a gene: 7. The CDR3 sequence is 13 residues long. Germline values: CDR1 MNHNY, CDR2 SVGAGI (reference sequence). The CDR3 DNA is TGTGCCAGCAGTTCCAATACAGGGGTAGAAGCTTTCTTT. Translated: CASSSNTGVEAFF.

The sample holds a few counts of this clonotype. The CDR3 sequence is CASRYRSGSYNEQFF. Here the CDR3 DNA reads TGTGCCAGCAGGTATCGTAGCGGCTCCTACAATGAGCAGTTCTTC. This chain uses TRBV7-2 with TRBJ2-1, with D perhaps TRBD2 (6 bases). V was cut by 6 bases and J by 0 bases, with 12 bases left in between. Per germline, CDR1 SGHTA and CDR2 FQGNSA. This CDR3 comprises 15 residues. The whole variable domain, remainder taken from reference TRBV7-2 and TRBJ2-1, is GAGVSQSPSNKVTEKGKDVELRCDPISGHTALYWYRQSLGQGLEFLIYFQGNSAPDKSGLPSDRFSAERTGGSVSTLTIQRTQQEDSAVYLCASRYRSGSYNEQFFGPGTRLTVL.

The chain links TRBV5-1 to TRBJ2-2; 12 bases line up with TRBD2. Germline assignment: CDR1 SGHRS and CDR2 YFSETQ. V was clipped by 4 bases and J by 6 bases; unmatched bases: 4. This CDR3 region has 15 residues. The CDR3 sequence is CASSRTSGVSGELFF. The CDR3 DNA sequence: TGCGCCAGCAGCAGGACTAGCGGGGTGTCCGGGGAGCTGTTTTTT.

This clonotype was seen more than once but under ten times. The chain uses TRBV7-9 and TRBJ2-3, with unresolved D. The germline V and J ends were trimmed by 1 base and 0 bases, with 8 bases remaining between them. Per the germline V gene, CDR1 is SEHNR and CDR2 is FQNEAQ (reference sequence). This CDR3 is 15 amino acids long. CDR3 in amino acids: CASSLVPRSTDTQYF. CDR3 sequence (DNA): TGTGCCAGCAGCTTAGTCCCCCGTAGCACAGATACGCAGTATTTT. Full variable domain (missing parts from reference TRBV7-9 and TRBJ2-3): DTGVSQNPRHKITKRGQNVTFRCDPISEHNRLYWYRQTLGQGPEFLTYFQNEAQLEKSRLLSDRFSAERPKGSFSTLEIQRTEQGDSAMYLCASSLVPRSTDTQYFGPGTRLTVL.

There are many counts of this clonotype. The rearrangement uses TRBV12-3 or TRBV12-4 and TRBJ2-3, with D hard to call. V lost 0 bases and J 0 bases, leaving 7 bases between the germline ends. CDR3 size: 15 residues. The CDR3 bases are TGTGCCAGCAGTTTAGCGGTACATAGCACAGATACGCAGTATTTT. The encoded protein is CASSLAVHSTDTQYF.

The CDR3 here is CASSFQYQETQYF. The CDR3 coding sequence is TGTGCCAGCAGCTTCCAGTACCAAGAGACCCAGTACTTC. This chain joins TRBV5-8 and TRBJ2-5; D is ambiguous. This CDR3 region has 13 residues. The germline CDR1 and CDR2 sequences are SGHTS and YDEGEE. The germline V and J ends were trimmed by 2 bases and 0 bases, with 5 bases remaining between them.

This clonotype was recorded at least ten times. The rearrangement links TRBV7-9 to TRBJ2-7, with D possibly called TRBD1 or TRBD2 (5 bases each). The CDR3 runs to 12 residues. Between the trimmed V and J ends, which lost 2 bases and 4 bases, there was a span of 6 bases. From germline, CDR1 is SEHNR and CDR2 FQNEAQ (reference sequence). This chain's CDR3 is CASSLWGYEQYF. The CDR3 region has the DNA TGTGCCAGCAGCTTATGGGGGTACGAGCAGTACTTC.

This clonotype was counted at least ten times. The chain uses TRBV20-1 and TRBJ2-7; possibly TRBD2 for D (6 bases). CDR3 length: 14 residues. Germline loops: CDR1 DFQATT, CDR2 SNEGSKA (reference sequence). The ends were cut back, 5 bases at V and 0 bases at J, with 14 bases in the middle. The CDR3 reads CSARRALGSYEQYF. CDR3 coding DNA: TGCAGTGCTCGGAGGGCGTTGGGCTCCTACGAGCAGTACTTC.

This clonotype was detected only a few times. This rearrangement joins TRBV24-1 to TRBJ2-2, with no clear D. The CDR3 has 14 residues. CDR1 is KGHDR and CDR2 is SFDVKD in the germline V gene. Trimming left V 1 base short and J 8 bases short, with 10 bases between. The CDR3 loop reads CATSDFRFSGELFF. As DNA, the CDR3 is TGTGCCACCAGTGATTTTAGATTTTCGGGGGAGCTGTTTTTT.

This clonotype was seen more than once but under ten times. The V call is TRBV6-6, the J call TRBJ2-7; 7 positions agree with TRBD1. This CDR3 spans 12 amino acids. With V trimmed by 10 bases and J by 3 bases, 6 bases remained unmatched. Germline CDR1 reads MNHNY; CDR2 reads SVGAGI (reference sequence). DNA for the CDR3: TGTGCCACCCGGGACAGTGTCTACGAGCAGTACTTC. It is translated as CATRDSVYEQYF.

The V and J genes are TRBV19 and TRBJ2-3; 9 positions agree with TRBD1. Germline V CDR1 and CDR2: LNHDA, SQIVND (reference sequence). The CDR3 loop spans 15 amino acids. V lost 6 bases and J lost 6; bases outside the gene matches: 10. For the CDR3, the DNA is TGTGCCAGTAGCCAAGATGAACAGGGGGCGGATACGCAGTATTTT. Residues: CASSQDEQGADTQYF.

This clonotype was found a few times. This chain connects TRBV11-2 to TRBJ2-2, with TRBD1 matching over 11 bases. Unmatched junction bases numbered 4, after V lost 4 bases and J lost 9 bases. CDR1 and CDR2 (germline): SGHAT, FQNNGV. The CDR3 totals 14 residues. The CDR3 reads CASSWTGGHRELFF. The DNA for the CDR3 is TGTGCCAGCAGCTGGACAGGGGGCCACCGGGAGCTGTTTTTT.

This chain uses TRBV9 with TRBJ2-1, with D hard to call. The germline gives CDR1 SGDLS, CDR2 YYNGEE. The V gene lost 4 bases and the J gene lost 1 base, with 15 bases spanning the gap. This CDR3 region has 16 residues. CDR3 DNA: TGTGCCAGCAGCCCCCCGCGCGGACCTTCCTACAATGAGCAGTTCTTC. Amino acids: CASSPPRGPSYNEQFF.

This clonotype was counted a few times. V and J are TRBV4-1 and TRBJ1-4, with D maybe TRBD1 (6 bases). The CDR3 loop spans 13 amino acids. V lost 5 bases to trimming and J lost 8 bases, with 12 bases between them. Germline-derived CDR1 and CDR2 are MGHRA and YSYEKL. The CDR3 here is CASSSRGQEKLFF. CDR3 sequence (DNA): TGCGCCAGCAGCTCCCGGGGACAAGAAAAACTGTTTTTT.

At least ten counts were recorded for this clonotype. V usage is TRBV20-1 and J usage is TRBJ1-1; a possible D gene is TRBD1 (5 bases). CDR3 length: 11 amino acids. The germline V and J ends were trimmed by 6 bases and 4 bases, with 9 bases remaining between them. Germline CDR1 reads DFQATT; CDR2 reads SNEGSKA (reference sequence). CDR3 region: CSAGRGTEAFF. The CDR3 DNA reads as TGCAGTGCGGGACGGGGCACTGAAGCTTTCTTT.

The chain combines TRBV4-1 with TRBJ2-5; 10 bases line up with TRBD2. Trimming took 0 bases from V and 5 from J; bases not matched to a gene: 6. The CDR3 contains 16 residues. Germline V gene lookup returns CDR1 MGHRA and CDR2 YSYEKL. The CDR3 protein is CASSQEAASGGETQYF. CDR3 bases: TGCGCCAGCAGCCAAGAGGCGGCTAGCGGGGGCGAGACCCAGTACTTC.

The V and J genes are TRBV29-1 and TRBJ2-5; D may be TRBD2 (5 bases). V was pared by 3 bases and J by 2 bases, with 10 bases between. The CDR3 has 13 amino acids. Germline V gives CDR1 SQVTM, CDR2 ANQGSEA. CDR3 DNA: TGCAGCGTTGAGAGGGCCGGACAAGAGACCCAGTACTTC. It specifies CSVERAGQETQYF.

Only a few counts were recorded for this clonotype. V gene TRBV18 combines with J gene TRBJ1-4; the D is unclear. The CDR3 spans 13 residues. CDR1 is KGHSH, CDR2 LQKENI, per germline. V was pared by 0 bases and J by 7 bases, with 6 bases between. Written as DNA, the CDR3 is TGTGCCAGCTCACCACCGTTCGGTGAAAAACTGTTTTTT. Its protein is CASSPPFGEKLFF. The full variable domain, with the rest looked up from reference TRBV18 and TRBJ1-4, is NAGVMQNPRHLVRRRGQEARLRCSPMKGHSHVYWYRQLPEEGLKFMVYLQKENIIDESGMPKERFSAEFPKEGPSILRIQQVVRGDSAAYFCASSPPFGEKLFFGSGTQLSVL.

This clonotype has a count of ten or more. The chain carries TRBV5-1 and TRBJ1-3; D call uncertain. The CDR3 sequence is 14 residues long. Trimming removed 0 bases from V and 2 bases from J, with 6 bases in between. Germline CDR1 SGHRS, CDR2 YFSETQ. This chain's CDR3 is CASSLEAAGNTIYF. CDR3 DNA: TGCGCCAGCAGCTTGGAGGCAGCTGGAAACACCATATATTTT.

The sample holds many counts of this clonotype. The DNA of the CDR3 is TGCGCCAGCAGCCCAAACGAGGGGTCGGGTAATGAAAAACTGTTTTTT. It yields the protein CASSPNEGSGNEKLFF. The chain uses TRBV4-3 and TRBJ1-4; D may be TRBD1 (5 bases). The CDR3 extends over 16 amino acids. The V end lost 4 bases, the J end lost 4 bases, and 16 bases lay between the germline ends. From germline, CDR1 is LGHNA and CDR2 YSLEER.

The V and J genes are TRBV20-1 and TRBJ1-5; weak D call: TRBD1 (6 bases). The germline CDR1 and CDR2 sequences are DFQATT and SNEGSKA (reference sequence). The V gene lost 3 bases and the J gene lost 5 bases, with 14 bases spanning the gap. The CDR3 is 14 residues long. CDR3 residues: CSASRDTTYQPQHF. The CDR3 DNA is TGCAGTGCTAGTCGGGACACCACTTATCAGCCCCAGCATTTT.

In nucleotides, the CDR3 is TGTGCCAGCAGGATGGAAGGAGGCAATTCACCCCTCCACTTT. Its translation: CASRMEGGNSPLHF. The chain employs TRBV7-9 and TRBJ1-6; D call uncertain. CDR1 is SEHNR and CDR2 is FQNEAQ in the germline V gene (reference sequence). Trimming removed 6 bases at V and 7 bases at J, with 13 bases between. The CDR3 consists of 14 residues.